This T cell receptor beta chain was captured in a study of cytomegalovirus exposure and HLA in healthy donors (dated by TCRdb to 2016 to 2017). General notes on the study: According to an earlier analysis of a few hundred of the donors, 150 million to 200 million T cells yielded 95 million to 140 million unique TCR beta sequences and roughly 280 Gb of sequence data. Rather than using new phenotypic data, the later analysis identified candidate immune exposures from TCR beta sequences and from how often those sequences occurred across donors. An early release covering roughly 640 HLA-typed donors comprised about 290 gigabases of sequencing data and around 80 million unique TCR sequences. Roughly five DR-DQ haplotypes were handled as single units for association and clustering because linkage in the cohort was strong. The study aimed to test whether signatures of past pathogen exposure could be identified by cataloging public T cell receptors. Class I and class II HLA loci were covered by the typing at four-digit resolution. The number of typed donors differed by locus: about 620-640 for A, B, C, DRB1 and DQB1; about 520 for DQA1; over 600 for DPA1; and roughly 490 for DPB1. The T cell repertoires of around 730 subjects were profiled by immunosequencing and related to cytomegalovirus serostatus. A later analysis re-analyzed previously published TCR beta repertoires from about 730 donors and added high-resolution HLA genotyping to study TCR occurrence patterns. A separate validation cohort of 100 to 150 different subjects was used in addition to the roughly 700-subject first cohort. In an earlier analysis of around 540 of the donors, high-throughput TCR beta sequencing was used to judge whether each TCR beta V gene segment behaved as functional or pseudogenic. Donor age, sex, ethnicity and CMV serostatus were compiled alongside the repertoire data. All discovery cohort repertoires had been generated using a single sequencing platform. A later genetic analysis took genome-wide SNP genotypes for about 65% of the 666 donors and used that subset as a discovery cohort. Across about 370 genotyped donors of the cohort, an average of approximately 240,000 unique TCR beta nucleotide sequences per donor were sequenced, and roughly 17% of those sequences were non-productive. Among the roughly 390 genotyped donors, under 90% belonged to the genetic ancestry cluster associated with self-reported Caucasian donors. To predict cytomegalovirus infection status, the study brought together high-throughput TCR immunosequencing, statistical association of individual TCRs with disease status, and machine learning. General findings and caveats noted by the study authors: When HLA alleles, especially DR and DQ, strongly co-occurred, attributing TCR associations to individual alleles was difficult. In a later analysis, HLA-associated TCR beta chains were found to be more clonally expanded and to have lower generation probabilities than equally common non-associated chains. The earlier analysis of 587 of the donors excluded over 15 rarely observed V segments, including chromosome 9 orphons, because counts were too low. The sequencing pipeline was judged likely to have produced a cluster of highly shared sequence variants as a technical artifact. Presence/absence analyses assumed roughly uniform sequencing depth across donors, an assumption that may not hold. The classifier was reported to diagnose cytomegalovirus status with high specificity and sensitivity in both the original cohort and the validation cohort. According to the authors, the approach could potentially be generalized to other disease states and immunological phenotypes. Some IMGT-functional V segments, including TRBV6-2 and TRBV6-3, could not be told apart with the 87-base-pair reads, so those segments were excluded. In vitro tests confirmed that three of the cytomegalovirus-associated TCR beta chains recognize cytomegalovirus antigens. A later analysis associated about 17,000 TCR beta sequences with specific HLA alleles at a false discovery rate of 0.05. HLA typing was unavailable for some donors at each locus, so association tests used only the typed subset. According to a later genetic analysis, donors in an Asian-associated ancestry cluster had fewer N-insertions in productive TCRs than the approximately 710-donor mean. An association between a missense DCLRE1C variant and V-gene and J-gene trimming of TCR beta chains was found in a later genetic analysis and replicated in an independent cohort. This cohort had only TCR beta chains sequenced, and the lack of alpha or paired-chain data limited which features could be detected. According to a later analysis, TCR association rates differed among HLA loci, with DRB1 alleles showing the most associated TCRs and HLA-C alleles showing the fewest. Most CMV-associated TCR beta chains appeared to be HLA-restricted in a later analysis, and the HLA associations seemed to be driven largely by CMV exposure. A further reported finding was that TCR beta sequences accurately predicted the HLA-A and HLA-B alleles for most subjects in the first cohort. CMV serostatus was the only immune exposure information available for the cohort. In a later analysis, several top co-occurrence clusters were reported to appear linked to parvovirus B19, influenza, CMV and Epstein-Barr virus. Most TCR sequences were observed very rarely across donors, whereas some public TCRs were present in many individuals. The study listed 170 or so TCR beta chains as associated with cytomegalovirus. In an earlier analysis of approximately 600 of the donors, most TCR beta V segments were observed in productive rearrangements about 87% or about 30% of the time, broadly matching IMGT annotations. Linkage disequilibrium might explain the correlated functional status among segregating V segments, but an unknown experimental factor could not be ruled out.

The method was the immunoSEQ multiplex PCR assay. For the multiplex PCR, a mixture combining 60 forward primers for TCR Vbeta segments and 13 reverse primers for TCR Jbeta segments was used. The CDR3 region of rearranged TCR beta genes was amplified from genomic DNA with a multiplex PCR assay. The amplified TCR beta libraries were sequenced on the Illumina HiSeq System as 87-base-pair reads. The paper's data handling went like this. Across the 700 or so repertoires, a later analysis counted 60 million to 90 million unique TCR beta chains, roughly 11 million of which were shared by at least two donors. Raw reads were error-corrected and collapsed into unique sequences by a nearest-neighbor algorithm in which closely related sequences were merged to remove PCR and sequencing errors. V, D and J gene segments were assigned by aligning CDR3 sequences to IMGT reference sequences. For a sequence to be retained, at least a six-nucleotide match to both a V gene segment and a J gene segment was required. A rearrangement was called productive if the CDR3 had no stop codons and remained in frame with V and J, and every other rearrangement was called non-productive. Following IMGT convention, CDR3 was defined as the stretch from the second conserved V-encoded cysteine to the conserved J-encoded phenylalanine. Sequences without an unambiguous match to a single V gene segment were excluded from the earlier analysis of approximately 560 of the donors. An earlier analysis of a few hundred of the donors classified V segments as functional when productive rearrangements were above 56.7% and as segregating when the standard deviation between donors was above 5%. A statistical classification framework was built to diagnose cytomegalovirus status from the catalog of TCR beta chain sequences. In a later analysis, V and J genes were assigned by comparing TCR nucleotide sequences against IMGT/GENE-DB human TR gene sequences. A later analysis assigned CDR3 sequences and most-parsimonious VDJ recombination scenarios with the TCRdist pipeline. A later analysis defined each TCR beta chain by its CDR3 amino acid sequence plus V-gene family, and excluded reads lacking a unique V-gene family. A later analysis removed 550 to 650 highly shared, low-generation-probability nucleotide sequences to deal with suspected cross-contamination and a sequencing artifact. A later analysis calculated a clonal expansion index for each public chain from normalized within-repertoire ranks of inferred template counts. Generation probabilities in a later analysis came from a VDJ recombination model fitted to out-of-frame rearrangements, and those results were checked against IGoR. Hypergeometric tests were used in a later analysis to score TCR-TCR, TCR-HLA and TCR-CMV co-occurrence, with a repertoire-size bias correction applied to the TCR pairs. A later analysis estimated false discovery rates by permuting HLA or CMV assignments 20 times. In a later analysis, co-occurring TCRs were grouped using DBSCAN, with TCRdist sequence similarity added in when clustering inside HLA-allele-positive subsets. Repertoires with fewer than 30,000 or more than 120,000 public chains, plus five repertoires with anomalous nucleotide sharing, were excluded from co-occurrence clustering. Entries here come from immuneACCESS through TCRdb and include only in-frame sequences with V and J called. Some clones fail to appear in such tables; in the studies checked, an unresolved V gene covers under half of the shortfall, and the cause of the remainder is unknown. The DNA was the basis for D and trimming; V, J and clone size are from that table. The sample table holds 150,000 or so clones, of which around 74% were seen once. The ten biggest clones cover approximately 2.3% of the sample.

The cohort consisted of 600 or so healthy bone marrow donors. At the time of sampling, all cohort members were nominally healthy, though unrecorded immune exposures were likely present. The donor tested CMV seronegative and was one of the 352 seronegative cohort members. Every donor gave a peripheral blood sample, and the peripheral blood mononuclear cells from that sample were used for TCR beta sequencing. The Qiagen DNeasy Blood Extraction Kit was used to extract genomic DNA from the blood cell samples. CDR1 and CDR2 are read off the germline V gene (reference sequence) as LNHDA and SQIVND. The CDR3, cysteine through phenylalanine, is 14 amino acids long. The sequence is cut down to CDR3 DNA, 42 bases in frame from base 1. V sheds 2 bases and J sheds 1 base, leaving 5 bases between their ends. On this clone: Its antigen remains unidentified. No base quality values were provided; no much bigger clone lies one nucleotide off.

Sequencing used PBMCs. This chain joins TRBV19 to TRBJ2-2; a confident D gene designation cannot be given. The TCR comes from a female donor in good health and CMV-seronegative. CDR3 loop: CASSINGNTGELFF. The base sequence is TGTGCCAGTAGTATAAACGGGAACACCGGGGAGCTGTTTTTT. The full variable domain, completed from the reference TRBV19 and TRBJ2-2 proteins outside the CDR3, reads DGGITQSPKYLFRKEGQNVTLSCEQNLNHDAMYWYRQDPGQGLRLIYYSQIVNDFQKGDIAEGYSVSREKKESFPLTVTSAQKNPTAFYLCASSINGNTGELFFGEGSRLTVL.